This T cell receptor (beta chain) was captured by sequencing in a study of cytomegalovirus exposure and HLA in healthy donors. Looking at the study overall: Unique TCRs numbering about 87 million, obtained from HLA-typed donors, made up an early data release.

This clone was observed a handful of times. Its antigen remains unknown. Findings and limits, study-wide: Some V segments, TRBV6-2 and TRBV6-3 among them, were indistinguishable and were therefore excluded.

The CDR3 covers 18 residues. Germline CDR1 LGHNA, CDR2 YNFKEQ. V lost 1 base to trimming and J lost 0 bases, with 15 bases between them. PCR primers comprised 60 Vbeta and 13 Jbeta primers. Here immunoSEQ multiplex PCR was the method, and the copy in TCRdb shows in-frame clones only, minus some. The data hold approximately 210,000 clones, with around four fifths observed a single time. This TCR derives from a woman in her 40s in good health and CMV-seronegative. Sequences were obtained from PBMCs. This rearrangement joins TRBV4-2 to TRBJ1-4; D is possibly TRBD1 (6 bases). The CDR3 sequence is CASSQGQGLIATNEKLFF. The CDR3 nucleotides are TGTGCCAGCAGCCAAGGCCAGGGGCTCATTGCAACTAATGAAAAACTGTTTTTT.